This entry lists 6 T cell receptor beta chains sequenced from one sample in a study of identical twins. MiXCR, applied by TCRdb to the 5' RACE reads, yields one record per CDR3 protein. The sample lists about 570,000 distinct CDR3 sequences, 7.5% to 10% occurring once. This sample was shared with a second study, whose subject was yellow fever vaccine responses in identical twins.

The sample taken for sequencing was PBMCs. These TCRs come from a woman aged 18-29 years in good health.

V usage is TRBV7-9 and J usage is TRBJ2-6; 7 bases line up with TRBD1. V trimming: 3 bases; J trimming: 9 bases; junction bases outside the gene matches: 5. The CDR3 has 14 amino acids. The germline CDR1 and CDR2 sequences are SEHNR and FQNEAQ (reference sequence). Here the CDR3 reads CASSFTGDGNVLTF. As DNA, the CDR3 is TGTGCCAGCAGCTTCACAGGGGATGGCAACGTCCTGACTTTC.

This clonotype was counted between two and nine times. This chain connects TRBV5-6 to TRBJ2-5; D possibly corresponds to TRBD1 (5 bases). CDR3 length: 13 residues. V was clipped by 4 bases and J by 6 bases, with 13 bases between them. Germline CDR1 reads SGHDT; CDR2 reads YYEEEE. CDR3 sequence (DNA): TGTGCCAGCAGCCAGCAGGGTATCAAGACCCAGTACTTC. Translated: CASSQQGIKTQYF.

This clonotype has a handful of counts. The rearrangement joins TRBV20-1 to TRBJ2-5, with 10 bases fitting TRBD1. CDR3 length equals 13 residues. J was trimmed by 5 bases and V by 7 bases; bases with no gene match: 7. CDR1 is DFQATT and CDR2 is SNEGSKA in the germline V gene (reference sequence). The CDR3 region is CSGETGGSETQYF. The CDR3 region has the DNA TGCAGTGGGGAGACAGGGGGCTCGGAGACCCAGTACTTC.

Only a few counts were recorded for this clonotype. V usage is TRBV7-2 and J usage is TRBJ2-6; TRBD2 matches 12 bases. The length of the CDR3 is 23 residues. CDR1 SGHTA and CDR2 FQGNSA come from the germline V gene. With V trimmed by 3 bases and J by 0 bases, 18 bases remained unmatched. The CDR3 coding sequence is TGTGCCAGCAGCTTCAAAAGACCACCGACTAGCGGGAGACCAATCTCTGGGGCCAACGTCCTGACTTTC. Its translation is CASSFKRPPTSGRPISGANVLTF.

This clonotype has more than one count but fewer than ten. This chain joins TRBV5-1 and TRBJ1-6, with 11 positions matching TRBD1. The CDR3 has 16 residues. Trimming cost V 4 bases and J 6 bases; bases outside gene matches: 6. Germline CDR1 is SGHRS and CDR2 is YFSETQ. This CDR3 reads CASSVWTGGRNSPLHF. CDR3 bases: TGCGCCAGCAGCGTATGGACAGGGGGCCGTAATTCACCCCTCCACTTT.

In its sample, this clonotype was seen many times. The chain couples TRBV29-1 to TRBJ1-2, with 7 bases aligning to TRBD1. CDR3 length equals 13 residues. Germline CDR1 reads SQVTM; CDR2 reads ANQGSEA. The V and J ends lost 3 bases and 2 bases, in that order; junction bases with no gene match: 3. CDR3 residues: CSVDRGANYGYTF. For the CDR3, the DNA is TGCAGCGTTGACAGGGGGGCAAACTATGGCTACACCTTC. The full variable domain, its missing parts supplied by reference TRBV29-1 and TRBJ1-2, is SAVISQKPSRDICQRGTSLTIQCQVDSQVTMMFWYRQQPGQSLTLIATANQGSEATYESGFVIDKFPISRPNLTFSTLTVSNMSPEDSSIYLCSVDRGANYGYTFGSGTRLTVV.